This T cell receptor (beta chain) was recovered during a study of shared clonotypes between healthy human individuals. Data came from immunoSEQ multiplex PCR; TCRdb stores just in-frame clones and leaves some out. The sample has 1.6 million or so clones, 97% to 99% seen once. Germline V lookup: CDR1 SGHRS, CDR2 YFSETQ. This CDR3 contains 14 residues. V was clipped by 4 bases and J by 3 bases; unmatched bases: 4. The material sequenced was naive CD4+ T cells sorted from blood. Documented subset: CD45RA+ positively selected. The chain is built from TRBV5-1 and TRBJ2-7; 10 bases agree with TRBD2. This receptor was obtained from a man aged 25 to 40 in good health. The CDR3 loop is CASSLSGRRYEQYF. In DNA, the CDR3 is TGCGCCAGCAGCCTTAGCGGGAGGCGCTACGAGCAGTACTTC.